The 14 T cell receptor beta chains in this list originate from one sample, sequenced in a study of OX40 agonist ivuxolimab in advanced cancers. Data came from immunoSEQ multiplex PCR; TCRdb stores just in-frame clones and leaves some out. In the table there are approximately 63,000 clones, roughly 90% of which are singletons. Sample: CD4+ or CD8+ T cells sorted from blood, taken in a trial of the OX40 agonist ivuxolimab. Every receptor here comes from an adult with an advanced solid tumor such as melanoma, head and neck, liver or kidney cancer.

This chain connects TRBV19 to TRBJ1-5; a weak D match, TRBD1 (6 bases). V lost 7 bases and J lost 6, with 16 bases in between. This CDR3 has 14 residues. Germline V gene sequence: CDR1 LNHDA, CDR2 SQIVND (reference sequence). In DNA form, the CDR3 reads TGTGCCAGTACCCCGGGAGGGGGAGGTCAGCCCCAGCATTTT. Translating gives CASTPGGGGQPQHF. The whole variable domain, remainder taken from reference TRBV19 and TRBJ1-5, is DGGITQSPKYLFRKEGQNVTLSCEQNLNHDAMYWYRQDPGQGLRLIYYSQIVNDFQKGDIAEGYSVSREKKESFPLTVTSAQKNPTAFYLCASTPGGGGQPQHFGDGTRLSIL.

This clone came up once. The chain links TRBV5-8 to TRBJ2-5; D might be TRBD1 or TRBD2, each matching 5 bases. Germline values: CDR1 SGHTS, CDR2 YDEGEE. The ends were cut back, 4 bases at V and 5 bases at J, with 12 bases in the middle. CDR3 length: 13 amino acids. The CDR3 is CASSLTRDETQYF. The CDR3 region has the DNA TGTGCCAGCAGCCTGACCAGGGACGAGACCCAGTACTTC.

This clone was counted only a few times. The V call is TRBV29-1, the J call TRBJ2-3, with D unresolved. The CDR3 length is 15 residues. CDR1 and CDR2 (germline): SQVTM, ANQGSEA. V lost 8 bases and J lost 1, with 19 bases in between. CDR3 sequence (DNA): TGCAGCACCGTGGGAATATACGAACGCACAGATACGCAGTATTTT. Its protein product is CSTVGIYERTDTQYF.

The chain is built from TRBV11-2 and TRBJ2-7, with 7 positions matching TRBD1. V was pared by 4 bases and J by 2 bases, with 2 bases of the junction left unmatched. Germline V lookup: CDR1 SGHAT, CDR2 FQNNGV. This CDR3 contains 13 residues. The CDR3 DNA sequence: TGTGCCAGCAGCTGGGACAGAGCCTACGAGCAGTACTTC. It codes for CASSWDRAYEQYF.

The chain employs TRBV5-6 and TRBJ2-7; TRBD1 agrees at 8 bases. The junction had 0 bases not matched to a gene; V was cut back by 0 bases and J by 1 base. CDR3 length equals 14 residues. Looked up from germline, CDR1 is SGHDT and CDR2 is YYEEEE. The CDR3 is CASSLGDRSYEQYF. The CDR3 DNA is TGTGCCAGCAGCTTGGGGGACAGGTCCTACGAGCAGTACTTC.

Of note for this clone: Germline is not matched at one junction end, which may reflect a read error. This chain joins TRBV30 and TRBJ2-7, with 8 bases matching TRBD1. Germline loops: CDR1 GTSNPN, CDR2 SVGIG (reference sequence). The CDR3 extends over 11 amino acids. The CDR3 nucleotides read TGTGCCTGGAGGACGACAGGGGTCGCCCACTTC. This sequence encodes CAWRTTGVAHF.

This chain uses TRBV5-1 with TRBJ2-7; 13 nucleotides agree with TRBD2. Germline trimming cut 2 bases from V and 4 bases from J; bases unmatched to any gene: 3. The CDR3 extends over 15 amino acids. Germline CDR1 and CDR2: SGHRS and YFSETQ. This CDR3 is CASSFGLAGAYEQYF. CDR3 DNA: TGCGCCAGCAGCTTCGGACTAGCGGGGGCATACGAGCAGTACTTC.

The chain uses TRBV25-1 and TRBJ1-1; weak D call: TRBD1 (5 bases). Germline values: CDR1 MGHDK, CDR2 SYGVNS. The CDR3 contains 16 residues. V was shortened by 4 bases and J by 5 bases, with 20 bases between the two germline ends. CDR3 bases: TGTGCCAGCAGTGGGTCTAGGGACGCTGAGCTTACTGAAGCTTTCTTT. Its protein product is CASSGSRDAELTEAFF.

The rearrangement uses TRBV5-1 and TRBJ2-2; D unresolved. Germline lookup yields CDR1 SGHRS and CDR2 YFSETQ. The CDR3 totals 15 residues. V was cut by 2 bases and J by 3 bases, with 11 bases left in between. The CDR3 is CASSFESSDTGELFF. The CDR3 nucleotides are TGCGCCAGCAGCTTTGAGTCTAGTGACACCGGGGAGCTGTTTTTT.

V usage is TRBV6-5 and J usage is TRBJ1-1, with a weak D call TRBD1 (6 bases). The germline V and J ends were trimmed by 4 bases and 4 bases, with 10 bases remaining between them. This CDR3 comprises 13 residues. CDR1 is MNHEY and CDR2 is SVGAGI in the germline V gene. CDR3 sequence (DNA): TGTGCCAGCAGTTGGGGGCGCGGCACTGAAGCTTTCTTT. Its translation is CASSWGRGTEAFF.

V usage is TRBV7-2 and J usage is TRBJ2-3, with TRBD2 identical over 10 bases. The V and J ends lost 5 bases and 4 bases, in that order; junction bases with no gene match: 3. CDR1 SGHTA and CDR2 FQGNSA come from the germline V gene. The CDR3 loop spans 14 amino acids. The CDR3 sequence is CASSKREGSDTQYF. Here the CDR3 DNA reads TGTGCCAGCAGCAAGCGGGAGGGCTCAGATACGCAGTATTTT.

The V and J genes are TRBV11-2 and TRBJ1-4; a weak D match, TRBD1 (6 bases). CDR1 and CDR2 (germline): SGHAT, FQNNGV. There are 13 residues in the CDR3. The V end lost 2 bases, the J end lost 11 bases, and 12 bases lay between the germline ends. CDR3: CASSLREDSKLFF. The CDR3 DNA follows: TGTGCCAGCAGCTTAAGGGAGGACAGTAAACTGTTTTTT.

The J gene is TRBJ1-1, the V gene TRBV7-8; the match to TRBD1 covers 8 bases. Germline V gives CDR1 SGHVS, CDR2 FQNEAQ. V shed 5 bases, J shed 0 bases, and the junction held 8 bases outside the gene matches. The CDR3 has 16 residues. The DNA for the CDR3 is TGTGCCAGCAGCAAAGACAGGGGCGGTATGAACACTGAAGCTTTCTTT. This encodes CASSKDRGGMNTEAFF.

In this sample, this clone turned up once. The J gene is TRBJ2-7, the V gene TRBV6-1; TRBD2 aligns across 10 bases. CDR3 size: 14 residues. Germline CDR1 MNHNS, CDR2 SASEGT. Trimming cost V 4 bases and J 2 bases; bases outside gene matches: 2. The CDR3 DNA sequence: TGTGCCAGCAGTGTGACTAGCGGGCCCTACGAGCAGTACTTC. Its translation: CASSVTSGPYEQYF.